Listed below are T cell receptor beta chains from one sample, sequenced in a study of vaccination and CD4 T cells after COVID-19. TCRdb independently ran MiXCR on the PCR reads; one entry per CDR3 protein. The sample has roughly 2,000 distinct CDR3 sequences, 35% to 45% seen once. These receptors' antigens are unknown. Specimen: CD4+ T cells from blood, cultured in vitro. The receptors here all came from a human donor in good health. Both conserved end residues are part of each CDR3. A D gene is named only where the DNA matches it firmly. The size field is filled for only some rows; it gives once, few, many or a size class.

J,size,D,V,CDR3,DNA
TRBJ1-6,NA,NA,TRBV6-2/TRBV6-3,CASSQGQFVPLHF,TGTGCCAGCAGTCAAGGACAGTTCGTCCCCCTCCACTTT
TRBJ2-5,NA,NA,TRBV20-1,CSARAEETQYF,TGCAGTGCTAGAGCCGAAGAGACCCAGTACTTC
TRBJ2-5,few,NA,TRBV7-3,CASSATGSWTQYF,TGTGCCAGCAGCGCCACAGGGTCCTGGACCCAGTACTTC
TRBJ2-5,medium-sized,NA,TRBV6-1,CASSDRAETQYF,TGTGCCAGCAGTGACAGGGCAGAGACCCAGTACTTC
TRBJ2-3,NA,NA,TRBV18,CASSLLRPPRTDTQYF,TGTGCCAGCTCACTACTTCGGCCCCCTAGGACAGATACGCAGTATTTT
TRBJ1-2,few,TRBD1,TRBV10-3,CAISGRDRERRLDYGYTF,TGTGCCATCAGTGGCCGGGACAGGGAGAGGAGGTTAGACTATGGCTACACCTTC
TRBJ2-1,once,TRBD2,TRBV24-1,CATSEVAGVSYNEQFF,TGTGCCACCAGTGAAGTAGCGGGGGTCTCCTACAATGAGCAGTTCTTC
TRBJ1-2,NA,NA,TRBV24-1,CATSDPNPGLGNYGYTF,TGTGCCACCAGTGACCCTAATCCGGGACTGGGGAACTATGGCTACACCTTC
TRBJ2-1,NA,TRBD2,TRBV12-3/TRBV12-4,CASRRESNEQFF,TGTGCCAGCAGGCGGGAGTCAAATGAGCAGTTCTTC
TRBJ2-2,NA,TRBD2,TRBV12-3/TRBV12-4,CASSASPGGPATGELFF,TGTGCCAGCAGCGCCTCCCCGGGAGGGCCTGCCACCGGGGAGCTGTTTTTT
TRBJ2-7,NA,TRBD2,TRBV2,CASSRHRLAGGQQTYEQYF,TGTGCCAGCAGCCGACACCGACTAGCGGGAGGCCAACAAACCTACGAGCAGTACTTC
TRBJ1-2,NA,NA,TRBV25-1,CASSYGGFNYGYTF,TGTGCCAGCAGTTATGGGGGATTTAACTATGGCTACACCTTC
TRBJ2-3,few,NA,TRBV20-1,CSASSEDTQYF,TGCAGTGCTAGTTCGGAAGATACGCAGTATTTT
TRBJ2-3,NA,NA,TRBV28,CASTVTRSTDTQYF,TGTGCCAGCACCGTAACTAGGAGCACAGATACGCAGTATTTT
TRBJ1-1,NA,NA,TRBV7-2,CASSLSRDTEAFF,TGTGCCAGCAGCTTAAGCAGAGACACTGAAGCTTTCTTT
TRBJ1-2,few,NA,TRBV7-9,CASSPGLILANYGYTF,TGTGCCAGCAGCCCTGGACTGATCTTAGCTAACTATGGCTACACCTTC
TRBJ2-1,few,TRBD2,TRBV2,CASSSDSGSYNEQFF,TGTGCCAGCAGTAGCGATAGCGGGAGCTACAATGAGCAGTTCTTC
TRBJ2-1,NA,NA,TRBV6-4,CARKGEQFF,TGTGCCAGAAAAGGTGAGCAGTTCTTC
TRBJ2-7,NA,TRBD2,TRBV7-9,CASSLLGGRSVSYQQYF,TGTGCCAGCAGCTTATTGGGCGGGAGGTCCGTGAGTTACCAGCAGTACTTC
TRBJ1-3,NA,NA,TRBV19,CASSRSSGNTIYF,TGTGCCAGCTCTCGGAGCTCTGGAAACACCATATATTTT
TRBJ2-7,once,NA,TRBV5-1,CASSSYSYEQYF,TGCGCCAGCAGCTCCTACTCCTACGAGCAGTACTTC
TRBJ1-4,once,TRBD1,TRBV9,CASSLGQAPNEKLFF,TGTGCCAGCAGCTTAGGACAGGCCCCAAATGAAAAACTGTTTTTT
TRBJ1-2,few,NA,TRBV6-1,CASLGSGYGYTF,TGTGCCAGCCTCGGATCGGGGTATGGCTACACCTTC
TRBJ1-2,NA,NA,TRBV6-2/TRBV6-3,CASTGYRASYGYTF,TGTGCCAGCACCGGGTATCGGGCTTCCTATGGCTACACCTTC
TRBJ2-7,once,NA,TRBV5-1,CASSPDSPAYEQYF,TGCGCCAGCAGCCCGGACAGTCCCGCCTACGAGCAGTACTTC
TRBJ2-5,NA,NA,TRBV20-1,CSARDKQGPETQYF,TGCAGTGCTAGAGACAAACAGGGTCCGGAGACCCAGTACTTC
TRBJ1-3,NA,NA,TRBV6-5,CASSYLGTGVGNTIYF,TGTGCCAGCAGTTACCTAGGAACCGGCGTCGGAAACACCATATATTTT
TRBJ2-2,NA,NA,TRBV20-1,CSAVGGSTGELFF,TGCAGTGCTGTTGGGGGGAGCACCGGGGAGCTGTTTTTT
TRBJ2-2,few,NA,TRBV6-1,CASTPRPAGAAGELFF,TGTGCCAGCACCCCTCGTCCGGCGGGGGCTGCCGGGGAGCTGTTTTTT
TRBJ2-5,NA,TRBD2,TRBV20-1,CSARKGGETQYF,TGCAGTGCTAGGAAGGGAGGGGAGACCCAGTACTTC
TRBJ1-5,NA,TRBD1,TRBV27,CASSRQGGQPQHF,TGTGCCAGCAGCCGACAGGGAGGCCAGCCCCAGCATTTT
TRBJ1-1,few,NA,TRBV2,CASNPGRGAGEAFF,TGTGCCAGCAACCCAGGTCGGGGGGCAGGTGAAGCTTTCTTT
TRBJ2-4,NA,NA,TRBV19,CASRYGREGENIQYF,TGTGCCAGTAGATATGGCAGGGAGGGGGAAAACATTCAGTACTTC
TRBJ1-4,NA,TRBD1,TRBV15,CATSRDRRNEKLFF,TGTGCCACCAGCAGGGACAGGCGAAATGAAAAACTGTTTTTT
TRBJ1-5,NA,NA,TRBV6-4,CASSRRDGDSNQPQHF,TGTGCCAGCAGCCGGAGGGATGGGGATAGCAATCAGCCCCAGCATTTT
TRBJ1-6,NA,TRBD1,TRBV5-1,CASSRTGVSSPLHF,TGCGCCAGCAGCAGGACAGGGGTAAGTTCACCCCTCCACTTT
TRBJ2-5,NA,TRBD1,TRBV5-1,CASSLDRGQETQYF,TGCGCCAGCAGCTTGGACAGGGGGCAAGAGACCCAGTACTTC
TRBJ2-4,NA,NA,TRBV2,CASSGQGAIIQYF,TGTGCCAGCAGTGGGCAGGGTGCGATCATTCAGTACTTC
TRBJ2-2,NA,NA,TRBV30,CAWSRGPGELFF,TGTGCCTGGAGCCGGGGGCCCGGGGAGCTGTTTTTT
TRBJ2-3,NA,TRBD1,TRBV7-9,CASSFGTGSTDTQYF,TGTGCCAGCAGCTTCGGGACAGGGAGCACAGATACGCAGTATTTT
TRBJ2-7,NA,NA,TRBV6-1,CASSEPSLGSYEQYF,TGTGCCAGCAGTGAGCCTAGCTTAGGCTCCTACGAGCAGTACTTC
TRBJ1-1,NA,NA,TRBV28,CASTAPGARTEAFF,TGTGCCAGCACCGCGCCGGGGGCCCGCACTGAAGCTTTCTTT
TRBJ1-1,NA,TRBD1,TRBV7-2,CASSLYTGGSTEAFF,TGTGCCAGCAGCTTATATACAGGGGGTTCCACTGAAGCTTTCTTT
TRBJ2-6,few,TRBD1,TRBV7-9,CASSGGQGFGANVLTF,TGTGCCAGCAGCGGGGGACAGGGCTTCGGGGCCAACGTCCTGACTTTC
TRBJ1-4,NA,NA,TRBV20-1,CSARDLGARKLFF,TGCAGTGCTAGAGATTTGGGGGCGCGAAAACTGTTTTTT
TRBJ2-3,NA,TRBD2,TRBV7-2,CASSLGLAGGADTQYF,TGTGCCAGCAGCTTGGGACTAGCGGGAGGGGCAGATACGCAGTATTTT
TRBJ1-5,NA,TRBD1,TRBV18,CASSPGTGNQPQHF,TGTGCCAGCTCACCGGGGACAGGGAATCAGCCCCAGCATTTT
TRBJ1-1,few,NA,TRBV27,CASSSDLGNTEAFF,TGTGCCAGCAGTTCCGACCTGGGGAACACTGAAGCTTTCTTT